A selection of T cell receptor beta chains follows, all from one sample in a study of graft-versus-host responses after intestinal transplantation. Their antigens remain unidentified. Assay: immunoSEQ multiplex PCR; the TCRdb copy retains only in-frame clones and omits some. This table has some 40,000 clones, over 90% appearing once. This specimen was unstimulated CD8+ T cells sorted from spleen or lymph node cells, taken before transplant. These receptors were collected from a human donor who was the organ donor for an intestinal transplant. Each CDR3 is given with its conserved first and last residue. A D gene is named only where the DNA matches it firmly. Clone size is shown for a subset of rows, as once, few, many or a class of expanded clone.

v_gene	j_gene	abundance	d_gene	CDR3aa	CDR3nt
TRBV6-6	TRBJ1-1	-	TRBD1	CASSYRTGLNTEAFF	TGTGCCAGCAGTTACCGGACAGGGTTGAACACTGAAGCTTTCTTT
TRBV19	TRBJ2-5	-	-	CASSELAQETQYF	TGTGCCAGTAGTGAGCTAGCCCAAGAGACCCAGTACTTC
TRBV7-8	TRBJ2-1	-	TRBD1	CASSFGTGYNEQFF	TGTGCCAGCAGCTTTGGGACAGGTTACAATGAGCAGTTCTTC
TRBV6-6	TRBJ2-7	-	TRBD2	CASGHSGLVDEQYF	TGTGCCAGCGGACACAGTGGACTAGTTGACGAGCAGTACTTC
TRBV25-1	TRBJ2-4	-	-	CASSEWGGSKNIQYF	TGTGCCAGCAGTGAATGGGGAGGATCCAAAAACATTCAGTACTTC
TRBV4-1	TRBJ2-1	-	-	CASSHRGLQSSYNEQFF	TGCGCCAGCAGCCATAGAGGCCTCCAGAGCTCCTACAATGAGCAGTTCTTC
TRBV6-6	TRBJ2-7	-	-	CATQNRELYEQYF	TGTGCCACCCAAAACAGGGAACTCTACGAGCAGTACTTC
TRBV29-1	TRBJ2-7	-	-	CSATDPGREQYF	TGCAGCGCAACAGACCCGGGTCGAGAGCAGTACTTC
TRBV5-1	TRBJ1-2	-	-	CASSQELRQGYTF	TGCGCCAGCAGTCAGGAATTACGGCAAGGCTACACCTTC
TRBV4-3	TRBJ1-5	-	TRBD1	CASSQDNWDRGGNQPQHF	TGCGCCAGCAGCCAAGATAATTGGGACAGGGGAGGCAATCAGCCCCAGCATTTT
TRBV28	TRBJ2-1	few	TRBD2	CASSLRAGGDNEQFF	TGTGCCAGCAGTCTCCGCGCGGGAGGGGACAATGAGCAGTTCTTC
TRBV10-3	TRBJ2-3	-	-	CAISSQVRDAQYF	TGTGCCATCAGTTCACAGGTCAGGGACGCGCAGTATTTT
TRBV11-1	TRBJ2-1	-	TRBD2	CASSLWASGENNEQFF	TGTGCCAGCAGCTTATGGGCTAGCGGGGAAAACAATGAGCAGTTCTTC
TRBV19	TRBJ2-1	few	TRBD2	CASSMTSEYNEQFF	TGTGCCAGTAGTATGACTAGCGAGTACAATGAGCAGTTCTTC
TRBV5-4	TRBJ2-5	-	-	CASSAGSPETQYF	TGTGCCAGCAGCGCCGGGAGTCCAGAGACCCAGTACTTC
TRBV6-5	TRBJ1-2	-	-	CASSYMGADGYTF	TGTGCCAGCAGTTATATGGGGGCCGATGGCTACACCTTC
TRBV5-4	TRBJ1-1	-	-	CASSSRGHTEAFF	TGTGCCAGCAGCTCCCGGGGGCACACTGAAGCTTTCTTT
TRBV5-1	TRBJ2-1	-	TRBD2	CASSLVPGLAGPNGRNEQFF	TGCGCCAGCAGCTTGGTCCCGGGACTAGCGGGACCCAACGGTCGTAATGAGCAGTTCTTC
TRBV10-1	TRBJ2-7	-	-	CASIPGRRLGFGLYEQYF	TGCGCCAGCATCCCGGGACGGAGGCTGGGGTTTGGACTTTACGAGCAGTACTTC
TRBV28	TRBJ1-2	once	-	CASSPYGGQGGYTF	TGTGCCAGCAGCCCTTACGGGGGGCAAGGAGGCTACACCTTC
TRBV14	TRBJ2-7	once	TRBD2	CASSQPTSGEYEQYF	TGTGCCAGCAGCCAACCGACTAGCGGGGAGTACGAGCAGTACTTC
TRBV6-5	TRBJ2-7	-	-	CASGDGRTHEQYF	TGTGCCAGCGGGGACGGGAGAACACACGAGCAGTACTTC
TRBV4-2	TRBJ2-2	-	TRBD2	CASSHRVAGESGELFF	TGTGCCAGCAGCCACAGGGTAGCGGGAGAGTCCGGGGAGCTGTTTTTT
TRBV11-2	TRBJ2-1	-	-	CASSGKEGEQFF	TGTGCCAGCAGTGGGAAGGAGGGTGAGCAGTTCTTC
TRBV30	TRBJ2-1	-	-	CAWSVSRYNEQFF	TGTGCCTGGAGTGTCTCTAGGTACAATGAGCAGTTCTTC
TRBV5-4	TRBJ2-1	-	-	CASSPLPGESYNEQFF	TGTGCCAGCAGCCCTCTCCCGGGAGAGTCCTACAATGAGCAGTTCTTC
TRBV28	TRBJ1-1	-	-	CASTPRGIMNTEAFF	TGTGCCAGCACGCCCCGGGGGATAATGAACACTGAAGCTTTCTTT
TRBV5-1	TRBJ1-1	-	-	CASSLRANTEAFF	TGCGCCAGCAGTCTCAGGGCGAACACTGAAGCTTTCTTT
TRBV28	TRBJ2-1	once	TRBD2	CASGSSGPYNEQFF	TGTGCCAGCGGATCTAGCGGCCCCTACAATGAGCAGTTCTTC
TRBV4-3	TRBJ1-1	-	-	CASSQAGGGRGTEAFF	TGCGCCAGCAGCCAAGCTGGGGGGGGACGGGGGACTGAAGCTTTCTTT
TRBV7-2	TRBJ2-7	-	-	CASRKRTVYEQYF	TGTGCCAGCAGGAAAAGGACGGTCTACGAGCAGTACTTC
TRBV14	TRBJ2-1	-	TRBD2	CASSQSGRWHEQFF	TGTGCCAGCAGCCAGAGCGGGAGGTGGCATGAGCAGTTCTTC
TRBV6-5	TRBJ2-5	-	-	CASSYAWRGRETQYF	TGTGCCAGCAGTTACGCCTGGAGGGGACGAGAGACCCAGTACTTC
TRBV6-5	TRBJ2-1	once	TRBD1	CASRPDRAPTEQFF	TGTGCCAGCAGACCCGACAGGGCGCCCACTGAGCAGTTCTTC
TRBV2	TRBJ2-1	-	TRBD2	CASSPGLAGVKVQNEQFF	TGTGCCAGCAGTCCGGGACTAGCGGGAGTTAAGGTACAGAATGAGCAGTTCTTC
TRBV9	TRBJ2-3	-	TRBD2	CASSVTSGRSTDTQYF	TGTGCCAGCAGCGTAACTAGCGGGAGGAGCACAGATACGCAGTATTTT
TRBV10-3	TRBJ2-3	-	-	CAISFPKGDTQYF	TGTGCCATCAGTTTCCCGAAGGGGGATACGCAGTATTTT
TRBV4-3	TRBJ2-1	-	-	CASSGTLVNEQFF	TGCGCCAGCAGCGGGACATTAGTGAATGAGCAGTTCTTC
TRBV14	TRBJ2-1	-	TRBD2	CASSQAPATTSDSYNEQFF	TGTGCCAGCAGCCAAGCCCCGGCTACTACTAGCGACTCCTACAATGAGCAGTTCTTC
TRBV5-4	TRBJ1-1	-	TRBD1	CASSTGTENTEAFF	TGTGCCAGCAGCACCGGGACAGAGAACACTGAAGCTTTCTTT
TRBV19	TRBJ2-3	once	TRBD1	CASSPRGQLTDTQYF	TGTGCCAGTAGCCCTAGGGGACAGCTCACAGATACGCAGTATTTT